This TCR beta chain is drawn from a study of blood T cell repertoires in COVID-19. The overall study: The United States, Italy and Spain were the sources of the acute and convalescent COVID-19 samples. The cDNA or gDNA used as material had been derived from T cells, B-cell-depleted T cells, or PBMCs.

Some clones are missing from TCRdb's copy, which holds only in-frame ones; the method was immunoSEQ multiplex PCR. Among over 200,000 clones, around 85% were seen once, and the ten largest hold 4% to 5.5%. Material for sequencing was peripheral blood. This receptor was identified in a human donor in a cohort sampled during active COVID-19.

The CDR3 nucleotides read TGCGCCAGCAGCTTGACGGACAGGGCCAATCAGCCCCAGCATTTT. Protein sequence: CASSLTDRANQPQHF. The chain carries TRBV5-1 and TRBJ1-5, with 8 bases identical to TRBD1. J gave up 3 bases and V 1 base, and 3 bases lay outside the gene matches. Germline V gives CDR1 SGHRS, CDR2 YFSETQ. The CDR3 is made up of 15 amino acids.